Listed here are 29 T cell receptor beta chains from one sample, sequenced in a study of blood T cell repertoires in COVID-19. Sequencing was performed with immunoSEQ multiplex PCR; in TCRdb, only in-frame clones are kept and a portion is missing. Among 65,000 to 75,000 clones, around 78% were seen once, and the ten largest hold about 16%. Material for sequencing was peripheral blood. The receptors shown here come from a human donor in a cohort sampled during active COVID-19.

This clone occurred once. This sequence joins TRBV6-5 and TRBJ2-5; D perhaps matches TRBD2 (6 bases). CDR3 length equals 15 residues. The germline V and J ends were trimmed by 3 bases and 8 bases, with 19 bases remaining between them. Germline assignment: CDR1 MNHEY and CDR2 SVGAGI. CDR3 nucleotide sequence: TGTGCCAGCAGTTATCGGCGGGGATCTTTAAAAACCCAGTACTTC. It codes for CASSYRRGSLKTQYF.

This chain links TRBV5-1 with TRBJ2-2, with no clear D. The germline gives CDR1 SGHRS, CDR2 YFSETQ. The CDR3 length is 14 residues. Trimming took off 0 bases at V and 4 bases at J, with 7 bases between the two ends. The CDR3 region is CASSLAVFTGELFF. The CDR3 nucleotides are TGCGCCAGCAGCTTGGCCGTGTTCACCGGGGAGCTGTTTTTT.

The rearrangement links TRBV30 to TRBJ1-2; D may be TRBD1 (5 bases). The CDR3 runs 12 residues. CDR1 and CDR2 (germline): GTSNPN, SVGIG (reference sequence). Trimming left V 5 bases short and J 8 bases short, with 15 bases between. The CDR3 bases are TGTGCCTGGCAGAAGGGGAACGAAGGCTACACCTTC. Translated, it gives CAWQKGNEGYTF.

This clone was observed a handful of times. CDR3 nucleotides: TGTGCCAGCAGAGATCAGGGGAGGGGTGGCTACACCTTC. It translates to CASRDQGRGGYTF. This chain links TRBV27 with TRBJ1-2; TRBD1 might be the D (6 bases). The CDR3 is 13 residues long. The ends were cut back, 6 bases at V and 7 bases at J, with 15 bases in the middle. The V gene's germline CDR1 is MNHEY and CDR2 SMNVEV (reference sequence).

The rearrangement uses TRBV5-6 and TRBJ1-1; weak D call: TRBD1 (5 bases). The ends were cut back, 0 bases at V and 4 bases at J, with 13 bases in the middle. The CDR3 has 15 amino acids. Germline loops: CDR1 SGHDT, CDR2 YYEEEE. Here the CDR3 DNA reads TGTGCCAGCAGCTTGGACGGAGGGGTCTTCACTGAAGCTTTCTTT. Protein: CASSLDGGVFTEAFF.

V is TRBV7-2 and J is TRBJ2-5; TRBD2 aligns across 10 bases. Unmatched junction bases numbered 0, after V lost 1 base and J lost 4 bases. CDR3 size: 14 residues. Per the germline V gene, CDR1 is SGHTA and CDR2 is FQGNSA. CDR3 region: CASSLVAGGETQYF. As DNA, the CDR3 is TGTGCCAGCAGCTTAGTAGCGGGAGGAGAGACCCAGTACTTC. Full variable domain (remainder filled in from reference TRBV7-2 and TRBJ2-5): GAGVSQSPSNKVTEKGKDVELRCDPISGHTALYWYRQSLGQGLEFLIYFQGNSAPDKSGLPSDRFSAERTGGSVSTLTIQRTQQEDSAVYLCASSLVAGGETQYFGPGTRLLVL.

The chain recombines TRBV7-2 with TRBJ1-5; TRBD1 might be the D (5 bases). The CDR3 has 16 residues. V gave up 5 bases and J gave up 5 bases, with 19 bases separating them. Germline V CDR1 and CDR2: SGHTA, FQGNSA. The CDR3 protein is CASSPGEGYLYQPQHF. The CDR3 DNA reads TGTGCCAGCAGCCCCGGGGAGGGGTATTTGTATCAGCCCCAGCATTTT.

V and J are TRBV6-1 and TRBJ2-3; 10 nucleotides align to TRBD2. The V segment lost 2 bases and the J segment 5 bases; nucleotides outside the gene matches: 7. This CDR3 contains 16 residues. The germline CDR1 and CDR2 sequences are MNHNS and SASEGT. The CDR3 coding sequence is TGTGCCAGCAGTGAACTAAGCGGGAGGGCCGTAGATACGCAGTATTTT. This gives the protein CASSELSGRAVDTQYF.

In this sample, this clone turned up a few times. The chain carries TRBV28 and TRBJ2-7; 11 bases match TRBD2. This CDR3 region has 17 residues. With 2 bases clipped from V and 0 bases from J, the junction kept 6 bases outside the gene matches. Germline CDR1 reads MDHEN; CDR2 reads SYDVKM. CDR3 amino acids: CASSLPSGRNPSYEQYF. Here the CDR3 DNA reads TGTGCCAGCAGTTTACCTAGCGGGAGGAACCCCTCCTACGAGCAGTACTTC.

The chain joins TRBV5-5 to TRBJ1-5, with D unresolved. Per the germline V gene, CDR1 is SGHKS and CDR2 is YYEKEE (reference sequence). The length of the CDR3 is 15 residues. V was pared by 1 base and J by 2 bases, with 10 bases between. The CDR3 reads CASSLISGGNQPQHF. DNA for the CDR3: TGTGCCAGCAGCTTGATATCCGGAGGCAATCAGCCCCAGCATTTT.

Only one count was recorded for this clone. This chain joins TRBV9 and TRBJ1-5; TRBD1 might be the D (6 bases). The CDR3 runs 15 residues. Trimming stripped 2 bases from V and 0 bases from J, with 9 bases between. Per germline, CDR1 SGDLS and CDR2 YYNGEE. The CDR3 reads CASSVGASSNQPQHF. The CDR3 DNA is TGTGCCAGCAGCGTGGGGGCCAGTAGCAATCAGCCCCAGCATTTT.

The V and J genes are TRBV27 and TRBJ2-3; 14 bases fit TRBD2. There are 16 residues in the CDR3. The V gene end was trimmed by 3 bases and the J gene end by 6 bases; junction bases not matched to a gene: 5. In germline, CDR1 is MNHEY, CDR2 SMNVEV (reference sequence). Here the CDR3 reads CASSFRTSGRLDTQYF. For the CDR3, the DNA is TGTGCCAGCAGTTTCCGGACTAGCGGGAGGCTGGATACGCAGTATTTT.

The chain employs TRBV28 and TRBJ2-7; 7 bases fit TRBD2. Unmatched junction bases numbered 7, after V lost 1 base and J lost 7 bases. This CDR3 region has 14 residues. Germline V gene data show CDR1 as MDHEN and CDR2 as SYDVKM. The CDR3 nucleotides read TGTGCCAGCAGTTTATTCGCGGGAGTAGGGGAGCAGTACTTC. Encoded protein: CASSLFAGVGEQYF.

This chain connects TRBV4-1 to TRBJ2-3, with a tentative D call TRBD2 (6 bases). The length of the CDR3 is 14 residues. V lost 1 base and J lost 5, with 10 bases in between. The germline V gene has CDR1 MGHRA and CDR2 YSYEKL. This CDR3 is CASSQVRELDTQYF. CDR3 nucleotide sequence: TGCGCCAGCAGCCAAGTTCGGGAGTTAGATACGCAGTATTTT.

The rearrangement links TRBV5-4 to TRBJ2-7, with TRBD1 identical over 7 bases. The CDR3 sequence is 13 residues long. Germline V gives CDR1 SGHNT, CDR2 YYREEE (reference sequence). V dropped 0 bases and J dropped 6; count of bases not matched to a gene: 3. The CDR3 DNA follows: TGTGCCAGCAGCTTGGGACAGGGAAGCGAGCAGTACTTC. Amino acids: CASSLGQGSEQYF.

This clone was counted a few times. V and J are TRBV28 and TRBJ2-6, with no clear D. From germline, CDR1 is MDHEN and CDR2 SYDVKM. V lost 5 bases to trimming and J lost 0 bases, with 23 bases between them. CDR3 length: 20 residues. The CDR3 loop is CASSPPTPNNRVSGANVLTF. As DNA, the CDR3 is TGTGCCAGCAGTCCCCCAACCCCGAATAATCGGGTCTCTGGGGCCAACGTCCTGACTTTC.

The rearrangement joins TRBV30 to TRBJ2-7; D unclear. From germline, CDR1 is GTSNPN and CDR2 SVGIG (reference sequence). V gave up 1 base and J gave up 4 bases, with 14 bases separating them. This CDR3 contains 14 residues. CDR3 in DNA: TGTGCCTGGAGTGATGCCGCGACACCTTACGAGCAGTACTTC. Encoded protein: CAWSDAATPYEQYF.

The rearrangement uses TRBV5-1 and TRBJ2-1; 9 nucleotides match TRBD1. This CDR3 contains 15 residues. CDR1 and CDR2 from the germline V gene are SGHRS and YFSETQ. The ends lost 2 bases at V and 6 bases at J; junction bases unmatched: 6. CDR3 amino acids: CASSFDRGSGNEQFF. The CDR3 DNA sequence: TGCGCCAGCAGCTTCGACAGGGGGAGTGGCAATGAGCAGTTCTTC.

The sample holds one count of this clone. The chain's CDR3 is CASSSSETAMTRNNSPLHF. As DNA, the CDR3 is TGCGCCAGCAGCTCGTCCGAGACAGCTATGACCCGGAACAATTCACCCCTCCACTTT. This chain links TRBV5-1 with TRBJ1-6; D may be TRBD1 (5 bases). The V and J ends lost 3 bases and 7 bases respectively, with 26 bases between them. The CDR3 is 19 amino acids. Per the germline V gene, CDR1 is SGHRS and CDR2 is YFSETQ.

The CDR3 reads CASSFPGANYGYTF. The CDR3 DNA reads as TGTGCCAGCAGTTTCCCAGGGGCAAACTATGGCTACACCTTC. The chain joins TRBV28 to TRBJ1-2; TRBD1 might be the D (6 bases). The CDR3 is 14 residues long. Looked up from germline, CDR1 is MDHEN and CDR2 is SYDVKM. V dropped 3 bases and J dropped 2 bases, with 10 bases sitting between them.

V gene TRBV6-2 or TRBV6-3 combines with J gene TRBJ2-3; D perhaps matches TRBD1 (6 bases). The CDR3 consists of 18 residues. Per germline, CDR1 MNHEY and CDR2 SVGEGT. V was clipped by 5 bases and J by 10 bases, with 31 bases between them. DNA of the CDR3: TGTGCCAGCAGTCACTTGGAATCACTGGGGGCAACTTTAAGGGCGCAGTATTTT. Translation: CASSHLESLGATLRAQYF.

The chain is built from TRBV4-1 and TRBJ1-4; possibly TRBD1 for D (5 bases). CDR3 length: 17 amino acids. Germline CDR1 and CDR2: MGHRA and YSYEKL. V was clipped by 1 base and J by 1 base, with 13 bases between them. The CDR3 DNA is TGCGCCAGCAGCCAAGTGTTGGGGCGGCAAACTAATGAAAAACTGTTTTTT. Its protein is CASSQVLGRQTNEKLFF.

This sequence joins TRBV5-1 and TRBJ2-3; 10 nucleotides match TRBD1. V was pared by 5 bases and J by 7 bases, with 7 bases of the junction left unmatched. This CDR3 comprises 14 residues. Germline values: CDR1 SGHRS, CDR2 YFSETQ. CDR3 residues: CASSAGTGVYTQYF. DNA for the CDR3: TGCGCCAGCAGTGCCGGGACAGGGGTATATACGCAGTATTTT.

Only a few counts were recorded for this clone. The chain recombines TRBV7-2 with TRBJ1-2; D is uncertain. Trimming stripped 5 bases from V and 4 bases from J, with 11 bases between. Looked up from germline, CDR1 is SGHTA and CDR2 is FQGNSA. The length of the CDR3 is 13 residues. CDR3 region: CASSQQLSYGYTF. The CDR3 region has the DNA TGTGCCAGCAGCCAACAGTTATCCTATGGCTACACCTTC.

The V and J genes are TRBV10-3 and TRBJ2-7, with 12 bases lining up with TRBD1. Germline V CDR1 and CDR2: ENHRY, SYGVKD. With 6 bases clipped from V and 1 base from J, the junction kept 4 bases outside the gene matches. The length of the CDR3 is 15 residues. CDR3 amino acids: CAISGTGGRSYEQYF. In nucleotides, the CDR3 is TGTGCCATCAGCGGGACAGGGGGCAGGTCCTACGAGCAGTACTTC.

The V and J genes are TRBV4-3 and TRBJ2-7; 13 bases align to TRBD2. Germline CDR1 reads LGHNA; CDR2 reads YSLEER. The length of the CDR3 is 15 residues. V was clipped by 5 bases and J by 3 bases; unmatched bases: 4. CDR3 in DNA: TGCGCCAGCAGCTCCGGGACTAGCGGGAACTACGAGCAGTACTTC. Translating it yields CASSSGTSGNYEQYF.

This rearrangement joins TRBV27 to TRBJ2-1; 10 bases are shared with TRBD2. The V gene end was trimmed by 1 base and the J gene end by 9 bases; junction bases not matched to a gene: 9. The germline gives CDR1 MNHEY, CDR2 SMNVEV (reference sequence). The CDR3 has 16 residues. The CDR3, as DNA: TGTGCCAGCAGTTTATGGGCTAGCGGGGGTGAAGGTGAGCAGTTCTTC. It yields the protein CASSLWASGGEGEQFF.

V is TRBV30 and J is TRBJ1-2; D gene uncertain. Deletions cut 5 bases from V and 2 bases from J, with 18 bases between. The CDR3 consists of 15 residues. Germline CDR1 GTSNPN, CDR2 SVGIG (reference sequence). As DNA, the CDR3 is TGTGCCTGGGGTGAGGGCAGGCGACACAACTATGGCTACACCTTC. The encoded protein is CAWGEGRRHNYGYTF.

The chain joins TRBV3-1 (or the pseudogene TRBV3-2) to TRBJ2-7, with 8 bases lining up with TRBD1. CDR1 LGHDT and CDR2 YNNKEL come from the germline V gene (reference sequence). Losses at the gene ends were 4 bases for V and 2 bases for J; bases not matched to a gene: 7. The CDR3 totals 15 residues. The CDR3 is CASSPGTGVAYEQYF. CDR3 sequence (DNA): TGTGCCAGCAGCCCAGGGACAGGCGTTGCCTACGAGCAGTACTTC.